The entry below gives a single T cell receptor (beta chain) sequence along with its context. Other nucleotide sequences from this sample produce the same CDR3. Some clones are missing from TCRdb's copy, which holds only in-frame ones; the method was immunoSEQ multiplex PCR. This sample has around 80,000 clones, with around 86% found just once. CDR1 is SQVTM, CDR2 ANQGSEA, per germline. The CDR3 extends over 13 amino acids. V lost 6 bases, J lost 0 bases, and 9 bases lay in between. This entry comes from a study of radiotherapy plus CTLA-4 blockade in lung cancer. The receptor was isolated from a human donor with non-small cell lung cancer who had stable disease on radiotherapy plus ipilimumab. Sequences were derived from peripheral blood, sampled from a patient treated with radiotherapy plus ipilimumab. This chain links TRBV29-1 with TRBJ1-5; D is possibly TRBD1 (5 bases). CDR3 nucleotides: TGCAGCGTGACTCAGGGTAGCAATCAGCCCCAGCATTTT. Translation gives CSVTQGSNQPQHF.